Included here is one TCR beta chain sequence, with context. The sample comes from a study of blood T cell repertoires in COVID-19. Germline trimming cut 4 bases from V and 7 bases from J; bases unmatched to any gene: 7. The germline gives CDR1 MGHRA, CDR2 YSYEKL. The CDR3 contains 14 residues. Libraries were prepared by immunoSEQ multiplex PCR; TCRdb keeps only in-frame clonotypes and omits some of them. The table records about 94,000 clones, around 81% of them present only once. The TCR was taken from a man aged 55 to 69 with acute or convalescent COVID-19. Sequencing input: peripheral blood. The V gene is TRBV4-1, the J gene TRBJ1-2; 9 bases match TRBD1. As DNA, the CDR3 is TGCGCCAGCAGCCGGGGACAGGGAGGATCTGGCTACACCTTC. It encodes CASSRGQGGSGYTF.